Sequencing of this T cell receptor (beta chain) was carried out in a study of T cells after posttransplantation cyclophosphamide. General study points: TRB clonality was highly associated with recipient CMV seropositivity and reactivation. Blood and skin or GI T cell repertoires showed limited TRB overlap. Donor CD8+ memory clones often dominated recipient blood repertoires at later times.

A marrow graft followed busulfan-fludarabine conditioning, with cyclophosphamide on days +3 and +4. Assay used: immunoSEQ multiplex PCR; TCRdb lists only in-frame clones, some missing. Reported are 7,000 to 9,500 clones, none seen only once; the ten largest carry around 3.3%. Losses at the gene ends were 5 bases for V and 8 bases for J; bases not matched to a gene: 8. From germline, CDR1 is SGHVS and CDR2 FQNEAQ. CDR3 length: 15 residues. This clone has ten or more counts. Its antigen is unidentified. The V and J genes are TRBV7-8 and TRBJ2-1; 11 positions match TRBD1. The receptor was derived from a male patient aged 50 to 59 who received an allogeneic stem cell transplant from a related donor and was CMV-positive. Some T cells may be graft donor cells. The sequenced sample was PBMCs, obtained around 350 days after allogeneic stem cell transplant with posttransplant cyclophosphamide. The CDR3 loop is CASSLKDRGRDEQFF. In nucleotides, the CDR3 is TGTGCCAGCAGCCTTAAGGACAGGGGGCGGGATGAGCAGTTCTTC. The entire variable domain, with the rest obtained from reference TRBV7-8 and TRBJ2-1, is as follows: GAGVSQSPRYKVAKRGQDVALRCDPISGHVSLFWYQQALGQGPEFLTYFQNEAQLDKSGLPSDRFFAERPEGSVSTLKIQRTQQEDSAVYLCASSLKDRGRDEQFFGPGTRLTVL.